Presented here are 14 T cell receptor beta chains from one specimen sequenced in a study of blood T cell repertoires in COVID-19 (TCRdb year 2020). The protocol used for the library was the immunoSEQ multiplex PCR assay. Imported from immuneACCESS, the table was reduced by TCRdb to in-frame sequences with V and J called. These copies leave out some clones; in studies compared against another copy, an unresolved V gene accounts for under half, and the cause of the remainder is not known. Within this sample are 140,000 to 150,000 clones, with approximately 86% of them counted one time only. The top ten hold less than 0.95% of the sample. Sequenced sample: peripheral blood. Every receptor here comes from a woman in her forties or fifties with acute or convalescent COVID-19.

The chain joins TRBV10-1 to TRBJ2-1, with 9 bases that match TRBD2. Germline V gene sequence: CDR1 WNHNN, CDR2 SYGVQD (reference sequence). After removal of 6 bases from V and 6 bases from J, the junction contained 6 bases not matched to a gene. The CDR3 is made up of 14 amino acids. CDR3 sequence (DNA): TGCGCCAGCAGCGCCGGGACTAGCAGCAATGAGCAGTTCTTC. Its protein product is CASSAGTSSNEQFF.

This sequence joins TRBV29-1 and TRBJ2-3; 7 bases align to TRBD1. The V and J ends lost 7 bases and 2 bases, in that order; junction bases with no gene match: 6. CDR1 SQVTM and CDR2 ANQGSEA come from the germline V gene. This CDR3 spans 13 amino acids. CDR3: CSAYRGFTDTQYF. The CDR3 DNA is TGCAGCGCCTACAGGGGCTTCACAGATACGCAGTATTTT.

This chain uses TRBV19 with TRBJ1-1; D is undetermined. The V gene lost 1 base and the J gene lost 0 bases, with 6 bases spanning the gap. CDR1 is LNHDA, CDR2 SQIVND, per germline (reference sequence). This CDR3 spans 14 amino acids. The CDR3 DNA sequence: TGTGCCAGTAGTATAGGGCGGTTGAACACTGAAGCTTTCTTT. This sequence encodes CASSIGRLNTEAFF.

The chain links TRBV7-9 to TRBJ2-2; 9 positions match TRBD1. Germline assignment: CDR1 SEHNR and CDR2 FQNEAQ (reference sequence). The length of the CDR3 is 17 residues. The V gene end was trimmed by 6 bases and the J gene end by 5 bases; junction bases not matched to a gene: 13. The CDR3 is CASRANRGRVSTGELFF. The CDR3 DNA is TGTGCCAGCAGGGCTAACAGGGGGCGCGTGTCAACCGGGGAGCTGTTTTTT.

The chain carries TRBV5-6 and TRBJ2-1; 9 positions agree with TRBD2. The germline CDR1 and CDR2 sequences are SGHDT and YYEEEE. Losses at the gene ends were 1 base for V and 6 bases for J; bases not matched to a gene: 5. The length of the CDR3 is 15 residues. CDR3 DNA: TGTGCCAGCAGCTTGAGCGGGGGGACTCCCAATGAGCAGTTCTTC. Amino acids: CASSLSGGTPNEQFF.

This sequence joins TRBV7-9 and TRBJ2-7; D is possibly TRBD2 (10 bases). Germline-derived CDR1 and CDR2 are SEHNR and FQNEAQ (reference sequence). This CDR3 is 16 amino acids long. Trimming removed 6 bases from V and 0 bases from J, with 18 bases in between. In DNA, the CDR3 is TGTGCCAGCAGGCTAGCGGGGGACAGGGACTCCTACGAGCAGTACTTC. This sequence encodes CASRLAGDRDSYEQYF.

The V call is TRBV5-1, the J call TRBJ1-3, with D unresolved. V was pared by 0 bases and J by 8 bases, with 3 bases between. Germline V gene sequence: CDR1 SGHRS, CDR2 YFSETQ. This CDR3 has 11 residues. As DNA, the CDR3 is TGCGCCAGCAGCTTGGGCGACACCATATATTTT. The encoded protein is CASSLGDTIYF.

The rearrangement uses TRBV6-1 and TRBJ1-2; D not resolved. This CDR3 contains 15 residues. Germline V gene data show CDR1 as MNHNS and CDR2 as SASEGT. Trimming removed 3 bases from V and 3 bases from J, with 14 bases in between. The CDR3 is CASSDQAEGDYGYTF. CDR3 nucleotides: TGTGCCAGCAGTGATCAGGCGGAGGGTGACTATGGCTACACCTTC.

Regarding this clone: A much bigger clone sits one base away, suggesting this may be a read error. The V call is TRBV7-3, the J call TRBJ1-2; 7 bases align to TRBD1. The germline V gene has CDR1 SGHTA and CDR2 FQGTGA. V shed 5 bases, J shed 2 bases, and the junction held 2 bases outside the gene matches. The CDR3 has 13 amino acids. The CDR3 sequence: CASSPGQNYGYTF. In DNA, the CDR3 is TGTGCCAGCAGCCCGGGACAGAACTATGGCTACACCTTC.

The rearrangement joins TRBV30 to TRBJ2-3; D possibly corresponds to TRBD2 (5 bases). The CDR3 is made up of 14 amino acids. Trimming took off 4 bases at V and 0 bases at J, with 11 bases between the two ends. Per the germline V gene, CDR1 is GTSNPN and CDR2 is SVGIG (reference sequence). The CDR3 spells CAWNADYSTDTQYF. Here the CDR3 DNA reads TGTGCCTGGAACGCAGACTATAGCACAGATACGCAGTATTTT.

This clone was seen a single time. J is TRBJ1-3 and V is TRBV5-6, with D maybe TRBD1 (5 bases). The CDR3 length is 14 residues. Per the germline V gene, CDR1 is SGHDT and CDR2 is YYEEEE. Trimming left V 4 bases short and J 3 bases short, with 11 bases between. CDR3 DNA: TGTGCCAGCAGCCCCCGCAGGGTTGGAAACACCATATATTTT. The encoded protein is CASSPRRVGNTIYF.

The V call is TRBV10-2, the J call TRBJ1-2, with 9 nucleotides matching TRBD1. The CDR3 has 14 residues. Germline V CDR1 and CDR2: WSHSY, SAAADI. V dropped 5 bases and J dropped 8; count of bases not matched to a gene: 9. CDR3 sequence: CASSPTGTGTGYTF. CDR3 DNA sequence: TGCGCCAGCAGTCCCACCGGGACAGGGACAGGCTACACCTTC.

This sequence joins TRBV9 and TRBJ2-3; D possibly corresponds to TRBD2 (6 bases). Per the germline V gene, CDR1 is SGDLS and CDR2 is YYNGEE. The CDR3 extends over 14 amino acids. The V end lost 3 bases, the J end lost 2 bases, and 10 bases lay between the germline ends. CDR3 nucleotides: TGTGCCAGCAGCGGTGGGACTTTCACAGATACGCAGTATTTT. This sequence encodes CASSGGTFTDTQYF.

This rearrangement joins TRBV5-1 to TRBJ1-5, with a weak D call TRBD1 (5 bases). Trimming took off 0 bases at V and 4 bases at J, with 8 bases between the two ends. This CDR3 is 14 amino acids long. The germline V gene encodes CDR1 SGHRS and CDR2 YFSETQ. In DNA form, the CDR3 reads TGCGCCAGCAGCTTGGGACAGCAAAATCAGCCCCAGCATTTT. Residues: CASSLGQQNQPQHF.